The 14 T cell receptor beta chains listed next were all sequenced from one sample in a study of T cells in Graves' hyperthyroidism and ophthalmopathy. The investigators amplified TCR beta CDR3 regions from RNA transcripts. The HTBI primer set was used in a first-round RT-PCR of the TCR CDR3. MiXCR was run by TCRdb on the multiplex PCR reads, yielding one entry per CDR3 protein. In the table there are some 740,000 distinct CDR3 sequences, around 15% of which are singletons. Specimen: blood. All receptors derive from a woman under 30 with Graves' hyperthyroidism.

This clonotype was seen only a few times. The rearrangement uses TRBV4-1 and TRBJ1-3, with 8 positions matching TRBD1. The CDR3 has 18 amino acids. Germline assignment: CDR1 MGHRA and CDR2 YSYEKL. V gave up 1 base and J gave up 2 bases; unmatched junction bases: 10. DNA of the CDR3: TGCGCCAGCAGCCAAGTTCTTCGGTCGGACAGGGCTGGAAACACCATATATTTT. Translation: CASSQVLRSDRAGNTIYF.

There are many counts of this clonotype. The V and J genes are TRBV28 and TRBJ2-7; D is possibly TRBD1 or TRBD2 (6 bases each). CDR1 and CDR2 from the germline V gene are MDHEN and SYDVKM. CDR3 length equals 15 residues. The ends were cut back, 5 bases at V and 4 bases at J, with 18 bases in the middle. The DNA of the CDR3 is TGTGCCAGCAGTGAGGGGGGCGAGTCGACTTACGAGCAGTACTTC. This sequence encodes CASSEGGESTYEQYF.

This clonotype was counted only a few times. V is TRBV4-3 and J is TRBJ1-6; D is uncertain. CDR3 size: 15 residues. V lost 4 bases and J lost 8, with 15 bases in between. Germline V gene data show CDR1 as LGHNA and CDR2 as YSLEER. This CDR3 is CASSPWFGQDSPLHF. The CDR3 bases are TGCGCCAGCAGCCCCTGGTTCGGGCAAGATTCACCCCTCCACTTT.

The genes are TRBV15 and TRBJ2-7, with 11 bases aligning to TRBD2. The CDR3 totals 15 residues. CDR1 LNHNV and CDR2 YYDKDF come from the germline V gene (reference sequence). The junction had 4 bases not matched to a gene; V was cut back by 0 bases and J by 6 bases. CDR3 sequence: CATSRDTLAGGEQYF. The CDR3 DNA is TGTGCCACCAGCAGAGATACCCTAGCGGGAGGCGAGCAGTACTTC.

The CDR3, as DNA: TGCAGCCCATCGGCCAGGGGAATCACAGATACGCAGTATTTT. Protein product: CSPSARGITDTQYF. The gene calls are TRBV29-1 and TRBJ2-3; D is perhaps TRBD1 (6 bases). Trimming stripped 8 bases from V and 2 bases from J, with 17 bases between. The CDR3 is 14 amino acids. Germline V gives CDR1 SQVTM, CDR2 ANQGSEA.

In DNA, the CDR3 is TGTGCCAGCAGTACAATCACGGGCGGGGAGCTGTTTTTT. It specifies CASSTITGGELFF. V and J are TRBV27 and TRBJ2-2; D not resolved. The CDR3 covers 13 residues. V shed 5 bases and J shed 7 bases, with 11 bases lying between them. CDR1 and CDR2 (germline): MNHEY, SMNVEV (reference sequence).

With regard to this clonotype: This clone may be a read error of a much larger clone one base away. CDR3 sequence: CASSLVVGGETQYF. The CDR3, as DNA: TGTGCCAGCAGTTTAGTCGTTGGTGGAGAGACCCAGTACTTC. This chain links TRBV12-3 or TRBV12-4 with TRBJ2-5; D not certain. This CDR3 region has 14 residues. The V gene lost 1 base and the J gene lost 4 bases, with 10 bases spanning the gap.

This clonotype occurred many times. The rearrangement joins TRBV28 to TRBJ2-2; possible D gene TRBD2, 5 bases. The CDR3 totals 14 residues. Trimming removed 4 bases from V and 2 bases from J, with 8 bases in between. Germline CDR1 is MDHEN and CDR2 is SYDVKM. The chain's CDR3 is CASSYEGNTGELFF. CDR3 nucleotide sequence: TGTGCCAGCAGTTATGAGGGAAACACCGGGGAGCTGTTTTTT.

This clonotype was seen ten or more times. The chain employs TRBV7-3 and TRBJ2-1; D might be TRBD2 (5 bases). This CDR3 has 17 residues. V gave up 5 bases and J gave up 4 bases, with 21 bases separating them. The germline CDR1 and CDR2 sequences are SGHTA and FQGTGA. Written as DNA, the CDR3 is TGTGCCAGCAGCCTTAATGCCCCGGGAAGTATGTACAATGAGCAGTTCTTC. As protein: CASSLNAPGSMYNEQFF.

This clonotype was seen ten or more times. The V call is TRBV18, the J call TRBJ2-7; 11 bases are shared with TRBD1. The CDR3 has 15 residues. CDR1 KGHSH and CDR2 LQKENI come from the germline V gene. The ends lost 3 bases at V and 1 base at J; junction bases unmatched: 2. The CDR3 region is CASSPRDRGSYEQYF. In DNA form, the CDR3 reads TGTGCCAGCTCACCCAGGGACAGGGGGTCCTACGAGCAGTACTTC.

This clonotype was picked up many times. This chain joins TRBV5-1 and TRBJ2-1; 12 nucleotides align to TRBD2. Germline V gene data show CDR1 as SGHRS and CDR2 as YFSETQ. V gave up 4 bases and J gave up 5 bases; unmatched junction bases: 10. The CDR3 is 17 amino acids. The CDR3 sequence: CASSLVGLAGGHNEQFF. DNA of the CDR3: TGCGCCAGCAGCCTCGTTGGGCTAGCGGGAGGGCACAATGAGCAGTTCTTC. The entire variable domain, with the rest obtained from reference TRBV5-1 and TRBJ2-1, is as follows: KAGVTQTPRYLIKTRGQQVTLSCSPISGHRSVSWYQQTPGQGLQFLFEYFSETQRNKGNFPGRFSGRQFSNSRSEMNVSTLELGDSALYLCASSLVGLAGGHNEQFFGPGTRLTVL.

The genes are TRBV15 and TRBJ2-5; D not resolved. V was shortened by 1 base and J by 7 bases, with 7 bases between the two germline ends. This CDR3 has 12 residues. In germline, CDR1 is LNHNV, CDR2 YYDKDF (reference sequence). Written as DNA, the CDR3 is TGTGCCACCAGCAGAGTAGTTGGGACCCAGTACTTC. Translation: CATSRVVGTQYF.

The rearrangement joins TRBV30 to TRBJ2-5; D might be TRBD1 (5 bases). Trimming stripped 2 bases from V and 2 bases from J, with 18 bases between. The CDR3 runs to 16 residues. In germline, CDR1 is GTSNPN, CDR2 SVGIG (reference sequence). The CDR3 DNA reads TGTGCCTGGAGTTATCAGGGAAGAGAGGAACAAGAGACCCAGTACTTC. This sequence encodes CAWSYQGREEQETQYF.

This clonotype was detected ten times or more. This rearrangement joins TRBV6-6 to TRBJ1-1, with D perhaps matching TRBD1 (5 bases). CDR1 and CDR2 (germline): MNHNY, SVGAGI (reference sequence). Trimming took 0 bases from V and 2 from J, leaving 10 bases between them. The CDR3 is made up of 15 amino acids. The CDR3 sequence is CASSYSPGLNTEAFF. DNA of the CDR3: TGTGCCAGCAGTTACTCGCCAGGGCTTAACACTGAAGCTTTCTTT.